The 21 T cell receptor beta chains below were found in one sample sequenced in a study of T cell changes during pregnancy in multiple sclerosis. Clones were read by immunoSEQ multiplex PCR, and TCRdb kept only the in-frame ones, dropping some. Here the sample spans approximately 50,000 clones, roughly 93% being singletons. Material: peripheral blood, obtained in the second trimester of pregnancy. These receptor sequences come from a female donor with multiple sclerosis, enrolled in a pregnancy study.

This sequence joins TRBV6-1 and TRBJ2-3; 11 positions agree with TRBD2. J gave up 6 bases and V 5 bases, and 7 bases lay outside the gene matches. Germline-derived CDR1 and CDR2 are MNHNS and SASEGT. CDR3 size: 15 residues. The CDR3 sequence is CASSPPSGGFDTQYF. In DNA, the CDR3 is TGTGCCAGCAGTCCGCCTAGCGGGGGGTTCGATACGCAGTATTTT.

This rearrangement joins TRBV4-1 to TRBJ2-5, with 8 bases matching TRBD1. Germline CDR1 reads MGHRA; CDR2 reads YSYEKL. Trimming took 0 bases from V and 5 from J; bases not matched to a gene: 8. This CDR3 comprises 16 residues. The CDR3 loop is CASSQDGQGRRETQYF. CDR3 in DNA: TGCGCCAGCAGCCAAGATGGACAGGGCCGACGGGAGACCCAGTACTTC.

This chain connects TRBV19 to TRBJ2-1; TRBD2 aligns across 8 bases. V shed 4 bases, J shed 7 bases, and the junction held 9 bases outside the gene matches. Germline V CDR1 and CDR2: LNHDA, SQIVND (reference sequence). The CDR3 has 15 residues. The CDR3 spells CASSNQRGIGNEQFF. For the CDR3, the DNA is TGTGCCAGTAGTAACCAGCGGGGGATCGGGAATGAGCAGTTCTTC.

This clone was seen a handful of times. The chain is built from TRBV29-1 and TRBJ1-2; D might be TRBD1 (5 bases). This CDR3 region has 12 residues. Germline V gene data show CDR1 as SQVTM and CDR2 as ANQGSEA. V was clipped by 4 bases and J by 4 bases, with 10 bases between them. In DNA form, the CDR3 reads TGCAGCGTTGGTCAGGGTCTCTATGGCTACACCTTC. It encodes CSVGQGLYGYTF.

The V call is TRBV5-1, the J call TRBJ2-3; D is possibly TRBD1 (9 bases). The V and J ends lost 0 bases and 6 bases respectively, with 17 bases between them. The germline V gene has CDR1 SGHRS and CDR2 YFSETQ. CDR3 size: 16 residues. The CDR3 DNA follows: TGCGCCAGCAGCTTGGCGGGGGGGACAGGGTTGGATACGCAGTATTTT. Amino acids: CASSLAGGTGLDTQYF.

This sequence joins TRBV6-5 and TRBJ1-4, with D unresolved. This CDR3 comprises 11 residues. CDR1 and CDR2 (germline): MNHEY, SVGAGI. The V and J ends lost 6 bases and 7 bases respectively, with 6 bases between them. The DNA of the CDR3 is TGTGCCAGCAGCCTCGGTGAAAAACTGTTTTTT. Its protein is CASSLGEKLFF.

In this sample, this clone turned up once. This sequence joins TRBV19 and TRBJ2-3, with 10 bases fitting TRBD2. The CDR3 runs to 17 residues. Germline CDR1 LNHDA, CDR2 SQIVND (reference sequence). J lost 2 bases, V lost 9 bases, and 14 bases had no gene match. Here the CDR3 DNA reads TGTGCCAGAGATCCCCCCGGTAGCGGGGGGCTCACAGATACGCAGTATTTT. It translates to CARDPPGSGGLTDTQYF.

The chain couples TRBV29-1 to TRBJ1-4, with 8 bases identical to TRBD1. Germline CDR1 is SQVTM and CDR2 is ANQGSEA. V shed 2 bases, J shed 13 bases, and the junction held 6 bases outside the gene matches. The CDR3 spans 12 residues. CDR3 coding DNA: TGCAGCGTTGAACAGGACAGGGAAGGACTGTTTTTT. This translates into CSVEQDREGLFF.

The J gene is TRBJ1-1, the V gene TRBV2; no definite D call. Trimming left V 4 bases short and J 3 bases short, with 9 bases between. Looked up from germline, CDR1 is SNHLY and CDR2 is FYNNEI. CDR3 length: 13 residues. CDR3 region: CASSGAGDTEAFF. DNA of the CDR3: TGTGCCAGCAGTGGCGCCGGAGACACTGAAGCTTTCTTT.

The chain links TRBV19 to TRBJ1-4; possible D gene TRBD1, 5 bases. The V gene's germline CDR1 is LNHDA and CDR2 SQIVND (reference sequence). The ends were cut back, 7 bases at V and 11 bases at J, with 17 bases in the middle. There are 13 residues in the CDR3. The CDR3 protein is CASNRGLVGKLFF. DNA of the CDR3: TGTGCCAGTAATAGGGGACTCGTTGGCAAACTGTTTTTT.

The chain uses TRBV7-2 and TRBJ2-2; 9 bases line up with TRBD1. The CDR3 has 14 residues. Per germline, CDR1 SGHTA and CDR2 FQGNSA. V shed 4 bases and J 6 bases; nucleotides not matched to a gene: 3. The chain's CDR3 is CASSWDRVAGELFF. CDR3 sequence (DNA): TGTGCCAGCAGCTGGGACAGGGTGGCCGGGGAGCTGTTTTTT.

The rearrangement links TRBV28 to TRBJ1-4; no reliable D call. The CDR3 is 14 residues long. Trimming left V 7 bases short and J 1 base short, with 10 bases between. Germline-derived CDR1 and CDR2 are MDHEN and SYDVKM. CDR3 sequence reads: CASIRGGTNEKLFF. In nucleotides, the CDR3 is TGTGCCAGCATCCGGGGTGGAACTAATGAAAAACTGTTTTTT. Combining the CDR3 with reference TRBV28 and TRBJ1-4 gives the whole variable domain DVKVTQSSRYLVKRTGEKVFLECVQDMDHENMFWYRQDPGLGLRLIYFSYDVKMKEKGDIPEGYSVSREKKERFSLILESASTNQTSMYLCASIRGGTNEKLFFGSGTQLSVL.

The V call is TRBV27, the J call TRBJ1-4; D remains unclear. The germline V gene has CDR1 MNHEY and CDR2 SMNVEV (reference sequence). Deletions cut 3 bases from V and 5 bases from J, with 7 bases between. The CDR3 is 13 amino acids. CDR3: CASSFGLNEKLFF. Here the CDR3 DNA reads TGTGCCAGCAGTTTCGGTTTAAATGAAAAACTGTTTTTT.

This chain joins TRBV30 and TRBJ1-3; D is ambiguous. The CDR3 is made up of 14 amino acids. Trimming took 4 bases from V and 0 from J, leaving 10 bases between them. From germline, CDR1 is GTSNPN and CDR2 SVGIG (reference sequence). CDR3 coding DNA: TGTGCCTGGATCTCCCGACTCTCTGGAAACACCATATATTTT. It specifies CAWISRLSGNTIYF.

The genes are TRBV6-6 and TRBJ1-1; TRBD1 is a possible D gene (5 bases). Between the trimmed V and J ends, which lost 2 bases and 4 bases, there was a span of 11 bases. CDR3 length equals 14 residues. Germline V gives CDR1 MNHNY, CDR2 SVGAGI (reference sequence). For the CDR3, the DNA is TGTGCCAGCAGTTACCGGGGGGGAAGCACTGAAGCTTTCTTT. This codes for CASSYRGGSTEAFF.

The chain uses TRBV9 and TRBJ1-6; TRBD1 is a possible D gene (5 bases). This CDR3 is built from 13 residues. Germline V gene sequence: CDR1 SGDLS, CDR2 YYNGEE. V dropped 4 bases and J dropped 8 bases, with 10 bases sitting between them. The CDR3 spells CASSSQGDSPLHF. DNA for the CDR3: TGTGCCAGCAGCTCCCAGGGTGATTCACCCCTCCACTTT.

The chain employs TRBV11-2 and TRBJ2-7; D remains ambiguous. Germline assignment: CDR1 SGHAT and CDR2 FQNNGV. V was shortened by 0 bases and J by 7 bases, with 7 bases between the two germline ends. This CDR3 has 12 amino acids. CDR3 DNA: TGTGCCAGCAGCTTAGAACTCCGGGAGCAGTACTTC. This gives the protein CASSLELREQYF.

This CDR3 is CASSEEYEQFF. The CDR3 nucleotides read TGTGCCAGCAGCGAGGAGTATGAGCAGTTCTTC. V is TRBV2 and J is TRBJ2-1; the D is unclear. Trimming took off 6 bases at V and 8 bases at J, with 8 bases between the two ends. The CDR3 consists of 11 residues. The V gene's germline CDR1 is SNHLY and CDR2 FYNNEI.

This clone is a singleton in its sample. This chain connects TRBV5-5 to TRBJ1-1; the D gene is possibly TRBD1 (6 bases). Germline loops: CDR1 SGHKS, CDR2 YYEKEE (reference sequence). The CDR3 covers 15 residues. Trimming took 4 bases from V and 1 from J, leaving 14 bases between them. This CDR3 reads CASSRGPTGNTEAFF. Here the CDR3 DNA reads TGTGCCAGCAGCCGAGGACCGACAGGGAACACTGAAGCTTTCTTT.

The chain carries TRBV5-1 and TRBJ2-5; tentative D call: TRBD2 (7 bases). V was pared by 4 bases and J by 1 base, with 11 bases between. CDR3 length: 14 amino acids. CDR1 SGHRS and CDR2 YFSETQ come from the germline V gene. The CDR3 spells CASSIGGGQETQYF. The CDR3 coding sequence is TGCGCCAGCAGCATAGGGGGGGGCCAAGAGACCCAGTACTTC. Combining the CDR3 with reference TRBV5-1 and TRBJ2-5 gives the whole variable domain KAGVTQTPRYLIKTRGQQVTLSCSPISGHRSVSWYQQTPGQGLQFLFEYFSETQRNKGNFPGRFSGRQFSNSRSEMNVSTLELGDSALYLCASSIGGGQETQYFGPGTRLLVL.

A single count supports this clone. The rearrangement uses TRBV14 and TRBJ2-1; the D gene is possibly TRBD2 (5 bases). CDR1 and CDR2 from the germline V gene are SGHDN and FVKESK. Trimming stripped 1 base from V and 4 bases from J, with 5 bases between. This CDR3 comprises 13 residues. The CDR3 sequence: CASSQGGYNEQFF. The CDR3 nucleotides are TGTGCCAGCAGCCAAGGAGGGTACAATGAGCAGTTCTTC.